The clone carrying this T cell receptor beta chain was seen at least ten times. Its antigen remains unidentified. The data belong to a study of T cells in Graves' hyperthyroidism and ophthalmopathy. On the study more broadly: Staff took peripheral blood when the initial diagnosis was made, before any treatment began.

Overall study results and limits: Most thyroid clonotypes expanded above 0.001 appeared in blood too.

Germline V CDR1 and CDR2: PRHDT, FYEKMQ (reference sequence). The CDR3 sequence is 14 residues long. Deletions cut 1 base from V and 2 bases from J, with 7 bases between. It was RNA transcripts that yielded the amplified TCR beta CDR3 regions. First-round RT-PCR of the TCR CDR3 relied on the HTBI primer set. Each CDR3 protein gets one entry after TCRdb re-called the multiplex PCR reads with MiXCR. The sample lists about 290,000 distinct CDR3 sequences, roughly 15% seen once, with approximately 8.6% in the top ten. The sequenced material came from blood. V usage is TRBV13 and J usage is TRBJ2-3; D is unclear. The TCR was taken from a woman in her twenties or thirties with Graves' hyperthyroidism that later progressed to Graves' ophthalmopathy. The CDR3 loop reads CASSLVSSTDTQYF. Here the CDR3 DNA reads TGTGCCAGCAGCTTAGTCTCGTCCACAGATACGCAGTATTTT.